These T cell receptor beta chains were read from a single sample in a study of STAT3 mutations in large granular lymphocyte leukemia. The data were produced by immunoSEQ multiplex PCR, yet TCRdb's version contains in-frame clones alone and is incomplete. The sample includes 5,600 or so clones, just over 70% seen only once; the top ten take roughly 48%. The specimen sequenced was PBMCs. These TCRs come from a human donor with T large granular lymphocyte leukemia. Some clones in this sample may be carry-over from other donors' samples. Each CDR3 is given with its conserved first and last residue. The D gene is left open where the match is weak. Clone size, where shown, is once, few, many, or a class for clones that have expanded.

length	size	D	V	J	CDR3	DNA
14	.	TRBD1	TRBV6-6	TRBJ2-7	CASRIQGSRYEQYF	TGTGCCAGCAGAATACAGGGGAGTCGGTACGAGCAGTACTTC
14	.	.	TRBV5-1	TRBJ1-1	CASSSRERNTEAFF	TGCGCCAGCAGCTCTAGGGAGAGAAACACTGAAGCTTTCTTT
15	few	TRBD1	TRBV6-5	TRBJ1-3	CASSSTQGAGNTIYF	TGTGCCAGCAGTTCCACACAGGGGGCTGGAAACACCATATATTTT
15	.	.	TRBV7-9	TRBJ2-6	CASQFGPAGANVLTF	TGTGCCTCCCAGTTCGGCCCCGCTGGGGCCAACGTCCTGACTTTC
16	.	.	TRBV4-2	TRBJ2-7	CASSQDSGTGSYEQYF	TGTGCCAGCAGCCAAGATTCCGGGACGGGCTCCTACGAGCAGTACTTC
14	.	TRBD1	TRBV4-3	TRBJ1-5	CASSQGTVNQPQHF	TGCGCCAGCAGCCAGGGGACAGTCAATCAGCCCCAGCATTTT
16	.	.	TRBV5-8	TRBJ1-3	CASSPRLTGTGNTIYF	TGTGCCAGCAGCCCACGGCTCACAGGGACTGGAAACACCATATATTTT
12	.	.	TRBV30	TRBJ2-7	CAWSVLGYEQYF	TGTGCCTGGAGTGTACTAGGCTACGAGCAGTACTTC
16	.	.	TRBV18	TRBJ1-6	CASSPASGGGRSPLHF	TGTGCCAGCTCACCAGCCTCAGGCGGGGGTCGGTCACCCCTCCACTTT
14	.	.	TRBV6-6	TRBJ1-5	CASSPVGLNQPQHF	TGTGCCAGCAGCCCCGTGGGTCTGAATCAGCCCCAGCATTTT
14	.	TRBD1	TRBV4-1	TRBJ1-6	CASSQVGQASPLHF	TGCGCCAGCAGCCAAGTGGGACAGGCATCACCCCTCCACTTT
12	.	.	TRBV5-1	TRBJ1-1	CASSLWGNEAFF	TGCGCCAGCAGCTTATGGGGAAATGAAGCTTTCTTT
17	.	.	TRBV5-3	TRBJ1-5	CARSSHWCGDSNQPQHF	TGTGCCAGAAGCTCCCACTGGTGCGGGGATAGCAATCAGCCCCAGCATTTT
14	.	.	TRBV13	TRBJ2-7	CASSLGRFSYEQYF	TGTGCCAGCAGCTTAGGCAGGTTCTCCTACGAGCAGTACTTC
15	.	TRBD1	TRBV18	TRBJ2-2	CASSPRQGITGELFF	TGTGCCAGCTCACCCAGACAGGGGATAACCGGGGAGCTGTTTTTT
13	few	.	TRBV14	TRBJ1-1	CASSQDGGIEAFF	TGTGCCAGCAGCCAAGATGGGGGGATCGAAGCTTTCTTT
14	.	.	TRBV7-9	TRBJ2-7	CASSFIDRPYEQYF	TGTGCCAGCAGCTTCATCGACAGGCCCTACGAGCAGTACTTC
16	.	.	TRBV6-6	TRBJ1-4	CASRRPPQGPNEKLFF	TGTGCCAGCAGGCGGCCTCCCCAGGGGCCTAATGAAAAACTGTTTTTT
14	.	TRBD2	TRBV27	TRBJ2-7	CASSSGSYFYEQYF	TGTGCCAGCAGTAGCGGGAGTTATTTTTACGAGCAGTACTTC
14	once	.	TRBV18	TRBJ1-2	CASSSRDIGEGYTF	TGTGCCAGCTCATCCCGGGACATAGGAGAGGGCTACACCTTC
14	.	.	TRBV7-9	TRBJ2-3	CASTGREPTDTQYF	TGTGCCAGCACAGGCAGGGAACCCACAGATACGCAGTATTTT
14	.	.	TRBV6-1	TRBJ1-5	CASSVRDLNQPQHF	TGTGCCAGCAGTGTCCGGGACCTTAATCAGCCCCAGCATTTT
14	.	TRBD1	TRBV18	TRBJ2-3	CASSPGTGTDTQYF	TGTGCCAGCTCACCAGGGACAGGGACAGATACGCAGTATTTT
13	.	.	TRBV29-1	TRBJ1-2	CSVELGNRGGYTF	TGCAGCGTTGAATTGGGGAATCGCGGTGGCTACACCTTC
15	.	TRBD2	TRBV27	TRBJ2-7	CASSPMTSASYEQYF	TGTGCCAGCAGTCCCATGACTAGCGCTTCCTACGAGCAGTACTTC
15	once	.	TRBV5-1	TRBJ2-1	CASSLGASEYNEQFF	TGCGCCAGCAGCTTGGGGGCTTCGGAGTACAATGAGCAGTTCTTC
11	.	.	TRBV29-1	TRBJ2-5	CSVEDWTGGYF	TGCAGCGTTGAAGATTGGACTGGGGGGTACTTC
17	.	TRBD2	TRBV5-1	TRBJ2-2	CASSLLAADLNTGELFF	TGCGCCAGCAGTTTACTAGCGGCCGACCTGAACACCGGGGAGCTGTTTTTT
15	few	.	TRBV4-2	TRBJ2-4	CASSQGLGVGNIQYF	TGTGCCAGCAGCCAAGGCCTGGGGGTAGGAAACATTCAGTACTTC
14	.	.	TRBV18	TRBJ2-7	CASSPPAQIYEQYF	TGTGCCAGCTCACCCCCGGCCCAAATCTACGAGCAGTACTTC
15	.	.	TRBV5-1	TRBJ2-6	CASSLGPGGANVLTF	TGCGCCAGCAGCTTGGGACCGGGTGGGGCCAACGTCCTGACTTTC
13	few	TRBD2	TRBV29-1	TRBJ2-7	CSVWTGTSDEQYF	TGCAGCGTCTGGACCGGGACTAGCGACGAGCAGTACTTC